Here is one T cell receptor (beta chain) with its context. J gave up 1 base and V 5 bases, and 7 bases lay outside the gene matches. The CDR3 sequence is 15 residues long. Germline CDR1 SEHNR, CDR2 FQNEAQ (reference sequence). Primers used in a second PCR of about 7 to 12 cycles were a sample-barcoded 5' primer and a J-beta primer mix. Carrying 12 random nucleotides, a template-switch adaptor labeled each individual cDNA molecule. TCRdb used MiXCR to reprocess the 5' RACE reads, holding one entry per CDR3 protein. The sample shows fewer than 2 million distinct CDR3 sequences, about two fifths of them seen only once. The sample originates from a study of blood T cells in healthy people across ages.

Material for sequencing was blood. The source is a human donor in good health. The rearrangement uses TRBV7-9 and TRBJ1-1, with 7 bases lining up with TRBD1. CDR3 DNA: TGTGCCAGCAGCGCACGACAGGGACCGAACACTGAAGCTTTCTTT. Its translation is CASSARQGPNTEAFF.